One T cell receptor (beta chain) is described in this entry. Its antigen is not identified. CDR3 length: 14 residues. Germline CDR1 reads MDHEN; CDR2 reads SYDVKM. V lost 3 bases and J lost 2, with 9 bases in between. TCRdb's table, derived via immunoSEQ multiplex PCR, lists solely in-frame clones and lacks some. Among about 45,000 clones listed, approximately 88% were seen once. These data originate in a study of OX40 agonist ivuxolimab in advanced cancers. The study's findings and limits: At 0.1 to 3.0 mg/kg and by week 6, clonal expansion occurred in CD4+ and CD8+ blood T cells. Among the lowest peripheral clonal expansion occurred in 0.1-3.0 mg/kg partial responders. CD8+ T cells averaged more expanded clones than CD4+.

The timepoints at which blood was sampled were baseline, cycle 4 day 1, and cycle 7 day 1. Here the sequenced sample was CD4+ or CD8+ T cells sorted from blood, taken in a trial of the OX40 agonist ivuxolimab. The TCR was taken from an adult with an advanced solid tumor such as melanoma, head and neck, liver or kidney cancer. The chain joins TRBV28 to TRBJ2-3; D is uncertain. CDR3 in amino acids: CASSLVGNTDTQYF. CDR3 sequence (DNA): TGTGCCAGCAGTTTGGTAGGGAACACAGATACGCAGTATTTT. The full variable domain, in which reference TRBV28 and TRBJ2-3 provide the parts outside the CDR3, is DVKVTQSSRYLVKRTGEKVFLECVQDMDHENMFWYRQDPGLGLRLIYFSYDVKMKEKGDIPEGYSVSREKKERFSLILESASTNQTSMYLCASSLVGNTDTQYFGPGTRLTVL.